Below, 27 T cell receptor beta chains from the same sample are listed, as sequenced in a study of shared clonotypes between healthy human individuals. TCRdb keeps only in-frame clones here, not all; method: immunoSEQ multiplex PCR. This sample has 600,000 to 750,000 clones, with 72% found just once. The source material was memory CD4+ T cells sorted from blood. The subset is: CD45RA-negative fraction. The receptors originated from a woman aged 25-40 years in good health.

In this sample, this clone turned up once. This chain links TRBV6-5 with TRBJ2-1; D might be TRBD1 (6 bases). V shed 6 bases and J shed 6 bases, with 15 bases lying between them. The CDR3 is 14 amino acids. Looked up from germline, CDR1 is MNHEY and CDR2 is SVGAGI. The DNA for the CDR3 is TGTGCCAGCAGGCGACCACAGGGACGCAATGAGCAGTTCTTC. As protein: CASRRPQGRNEQFF.

In this sample, this clone turned up once. One end of the junction is discordant with germline, which a read error may explain. The V gene is TRBV7-7, the J gene TRBJ1-4; D is undetermined. This CDR3 region has 16 residues. From germline, CDR1 is SSHAT and CDR2 FNYEAQ (reference sequence). The CDR3 spells CASSQERDALLEKLFF. In nucleotides, the CDR3 is TGCGCCAGCAGCCAAGAGAGGGATGCCCTTCTTGAAAAACTGTTTTTT.

The rearrangement links TRBV7-8 to TRBJ2-1; D might be TRBD2 (5 bases). V lost 2 bases and J lost 1, with 9 bases in between. The germline CDR1 and CDR2 sequences are SGHVS and FQNEAQ. The CDR3 is 15 residues long. CDR3 DNA: TGTGCCAGCAGCTTAAGCGGTCGGTCCTACAATGAGCAGTTCTTC. It codes for CASSLSGRSYNEQFF.

As concerns this clone: The sample holds other DNA sequences that translate to the same CDR3. The J gene is TRBJ1-1, the V gene TRBV18; TRBD1 is a possible D gene (5 bases). V was shortened by 2 bases and J by 0 bases, with 7 bases between the two germline ends. Germline loops: CDR1 KGHSH, CDR2 LQKENI. The CDR3 spans 14 residues. The CDR3 loop is CASSPGALNTEAFF. DNA for the CDR3: TGTGCCAGCTCACCAGGGGCGTTGAACACTGAAGCTTTCTTT.

This clone was counted once. The gene calls are TRBV7-6 and TRBJ2-3; D perhaps matches TRBD1 (6 bases). The V end was cut by 5 bases, the J end by 5 bases, with 8 bases between. CDR3 length: 12 residues. Germline loops: CDR1 SGHVS, CDR2 FNYEAQ. The CDR3 loop is CASSHRVDTQYF. In DNA, the CDR3 is TGTGCCAGCAGCCACAGGGTAGATACGCAGTATTTT.

There are a few counts of this clone. The rearrangement uses TRBV7-9 and TRBJ2-5, with 9 positions matching TRBD1. The ends lost 2 bases at V and 4 bases at J; junction bases unmatched: 2. The germline CDR1 and CDR2 sequences are SEHNR and FQNEAQ (reference sequence). The CDR3 loop spans 14 amino acids. CDR3: CASSLTGGGETQYF. CDR3 nucleotides: TGTGCCAGCAGCTTAACAGGGGGCGGAGAGACCCAGTACTTC.

This chain connects TRBV6-1 to TRBJ1-2; 10 bases agree with TRBD1. The germline V gene has CDR1 MNHNS and CDR2 SASEGT. The CDR3 runs 14 residues. V trimming: 9 bases; J trimming: 5 bases; junction bases outside the gene matches: 9. The CDR3 protein is CASYRTGGYYGYTF. The DNA for the CDR3 is TGTGCCAGTTATAGGACAGGGGGTTATTATGGCTACACCTTC.

DNA of the CDR3: TGTGCCAGCAGACAGGGGGACAGGGTCAATGAGCAGTTCTTC. Translation: CASRQGDRVNEQFF. V and J are TRBV13 and TRBJ2-1, with TRBD1 identical over 9 bases. V dropped 6 bases and J dropped 6; count of bases not matched to a gene: 6. CDR3 length: 14 residues. CDR1 and CDR2 from the germline V gene are PRHDT and FYEKMQ (reference sequence).

The table lists this clone with a few counts. V is TRBV5-1 and J is TRBJ2-7, with TRBD2 matching 10 bases. CDR3 length: 19 residues. Germline V gene lookup returns CDR1 SGHRS and CDR2 YFSETQ. Losses at the gene ends were 4 bases for V and 0 bases for J; bases not matched to a gene: 16. CDR3 residues: CASSLNNGTSAYHSYEQYF. CDR3 coding DNA: TGCGCCAGCAGCCTAAATAACGGGACTAGCGCCTATCACTCCTACGAGCAGTACTTC.

J is TRBJ2-7 and V is TRBV5-1, with a tentative D call TRBD2 (6 bases). Germline CDR1 SGHRS, CDR2 YFSETQ. This CDR3 has 14 residues. V gave up 0 bases and J gave up 4 bases, with 11 bases separating them. The CDR3 here is CASSLDGRRYEQYF. CDR3 DNA: TGCGCCAGCAGCTTGGACGGGAGAAGATACGAGCAGTACTTC.

The gene calls are TRBV5-4 and TRBJ1-1; weak D call: TRBD1 (6 bases). V lost 3 bases, J lost 7 bases, and 10 bases lay in between. CDR3 length: 12 amino acids. Germline-derived CDR1 and CDR2 are SGHNT and YYREEE (reference sequence). The CDR3 DNA follows: TGTGCCAGCAGCTGGGGGGCAGATGAAGCTTTCTTT. Amino acid sequence: CASSWGADEAFF. Combining the CDR3 with reference TRBV5-4 and TRBJ1-1 gives the whole variable domain ETGVTQSPTHLIKTRGQQVTLRCSSQSGHNTVSWYQQALGQGPQFIFQYYREEENGRGNFPPRFSGLQFPNYSSELNVNALELDDSALYLCASSWGADEAFFGQGTRLTVV.

In DNA form, the CDR3 reads TGCGCCAGCAGCTTCGACGAGACCCAGTACTTC. It specifies CASSFDETQYF. J is TRBJ2-5 and V is TRBV5-1; D unclear. This CDR3 has 11 amino acids. Per the germline V gene, CDR1 is SGHRS and CDR2 is YFSETQ. V was trimmed by 2 bases and J by 5 bases, leaving 4 bases between them.

The genes are TRBV7-9 and TRBJ2-1, with 9 bases identical to TRBD1. V lost 2 bases to trimming and J lost 7 bases; unmatched junction nucleotides: 3. The CDR3 consists of 14 residues. Germline V gene sequence: CDR1 SEHNR, CDR2 FQNEAQ (reference sequence). The CDR3, as DNA: TGTGCCAGCAGCTTACCGGACAGGGGAAATGAGCAGTTCTTC. Protein product: CASSLPDRGNEQFF.

This chain joins TRBV11-1 and TRBJ2-7; TRBD2 matches at 7 bases. Germline V CDR1 and CDR2: SGHAT, FQDESV (reference sequence). The ends lost 7 bases at V and 0 bases at J; junction bases unmatched: 3. CDR3 length equals 13 residues. The DNA for the CDR3 is TGTGCCAGCACCCGGGAGGCCTCCTACGAGCAGTACTTC. As protein: CASTREASYEQYF.

This chain connects TRBV11-2 to TRBJ2-2; TRBD1 agrees at 10 bases. Trimming cost V 5 bases and J 5 bases; bases outside gene matches: 2. CDR1 and CDR2 (germline): SGHAT, FQNNGV. This CDR3 comprises 14 residues. The DNA for the CDR3 is TGTGCCAGCAGCGCGGGACAGGGGACCGGGGAGCTGTTTTTT. Its protein product is CASSAGQGTGELFF. The variable domain in full, with the rest retrieved from reference TRBV11-2 and TRBJ2-2, is EAGVAQSPRYKIIEKRQSVAFWCNPISGHATLYWYQQILGQGPKLLIQFQNNGVVDDSQLPKDRFSAERLKGVDSTLKIQPAKLEDSAVYLCASSAGQGTGELFFGEGSRLTVL.

Comment on this clone: This may stem from a read error, because a much larger clone lies one nucleotide away. This sample includes further DNA sequences coding for the same CDR3. The chain couples TRBV5-1 to TRBJ2-6; D is undetermined. The CDR3 has 15 residues. Germline assignment: CDR1 SGHRS and CDR2 YFSETQ. The V end lost 0 bases, the J end lost 0 bases, and 4 bases lay between the germline ends. The CDR3 DNA reads TGCGCCAGCAGCTTGGCTCTCTCTGGGGCCAACGTCCTGACTTTC. Translation: CASSLALSGANVLTF. The full variable domain, its missing parts supplied by reference TRBV5-1 and TRBJ2-6, is KAGVTQTPRYLIKTRGQQVTLSCSPISGHRSVSWYQQTPGQGLQFLFEYFSETQRNKGNFPGRFSGRQFSNSRSEMNVSTLELGDSALYLCASSLALSGANVLTFGAGSRLTVL.

This clone was seen a handful of times. The chain employs TRBV5-8 and TRBJ1-5; no firm D call. This CDR3 is built from 17 residues. Germline values: CDR1 SGHTS, CDR2 YDEGEE. V lost 4 bases to trimming and J lost 0 bases, with 17 bases between them. CDR3 region: CASSPVLQSDSNQPQHF. In DNA form, the CDR3 reads TGTGCCAGCAGCCCGGTTCTACAGTCGGATAGCAATCAGCCCCAGCATTTT.

CDR3 DNA sequence: TGTGCCAGCAGTGAACAACTAGCGGGAATCGAGCAGTACTTC. This translates into CASSEQLAGIEQYF. The chain combines TRBV25-1 with TRBJ2-7; 10 nucleotides match TRBD2. This CDR3 comprises 14 residues. V shed 2 bases and J 6 bases; nucleotides not matched to a gene: 4. Germline-derived CDR1 and CDR2 are MGHDK and SYGVNS.

On this clone itself: Other DNA sequences of this sample code for an identical CDR3. The chain couples TRBV10-1 to TRBJ1-5, with 8 bases that match TRBD1. This CDR3 has 14 amino acids. Germline V gene sequence: CDR1 WNHNN, CDR2 SYGVQD (reference sequence). Trimming cost V 4 bases and J 2 bases; bases outside gene matches: 1. Written as DNA, the CDR3 is TGCGCCAGCAGTGGGGGACAGGGCAATCAGCCCCAGCATTTT. It codes for CASSGGQGNQPQHF.

The rearrangement uses TRBV27 and TRBJ2-1, with TRBD1 matching over 8 bases. V was pared by 8 bases and J by 4 bases, with 13 bases of the junction left unmatched. The CDR3 is 16 amino acids. Germline V gives CDR1 MNHEY, CDR2 SMNVEV (reference sequence). CDR3 loop: CASRGEDRAMYNEQFF. CDR3 bases: TGTGCCAGCCGCGGCGAGGACAGGGCTATGTACAATGAGCAGTTCTTC.

This clone was observed a few times. The V gene is TRBV6-6, the J gene TRBJ1-5; tentative D call: TRBD1 (6 bases). Per the germline V gene, CDR1 is MNHNY and CDR2 is SVGAGI (reference sequence). This CDR3 contains 15 residues. Trimming stripped 8 bases from V and 1 base from J, with 15 bases between. DNA for the CDR3: TGTGCCAGCTGTTGGACAGAAGGGAGCAATCAGCCCCAGCATTTT. Its translation is CASCWTEGSNQPQHF.

Points on this clone: This sample includes further DNA sequences coding for the same CDR3. This chain uses TRBV9 with TRBJ2-3; TRBD2 matches at 8 bases. This CDR3 comprises 14 residues. Germline trimming cut 2 bases from V and 6 bases from J; bases unmatched to any gene: 5. Germline-derived CDR1 and CDR2 are SGDLS and YYNGEE. CDR3 sequence: CASSVSGKLDTQYF. The CDR3 DNA reads TGTGCCAGCAGCGTTAGCGGGAAATTGGATACGCAGTATTTT.

V is TRBV27 and J is TRBJ2-3; D may be TRBD2 (6 bases). The CDR3 sequence is 16 residues long. Germline V gene lookup returns CDR1 MNHEY and CDR2 SMNVEV (reference sequence). Trimming cost V 4 bases and J 2 bases, with 16 bases left between them. This CDR3 is CASSSGVGRHTDTQYF. The CDR3 DNA follows: TGTGCCAGCAGTTCGGGAGTGGGACGTCACACAGATACGCAGTATTTT.

V usage is TRBV25-1 and J usage is TRBJ2-1, with D possibly TRBD2 on 5 matching bases. Germline V gives CDR1 MGHDK, CDR2 SYGVNS. This CDR3 spans 14 amino acids. V was clipped by 7 bases and J by 15 bases, with 25 bases between them. This CDR3 is CASMEEAGSLRLFF. In DNA form, the CDR3 reads TGTGCCAGCATGGAGGAGGCTGGTTCCCTTCGCCTGTTCTTC.

This clone was seen a few times. This CDR3 is also generated by other DNA sequences in the sample. The chain links TRBV5-1 to TRBJ2-7; the D gene is possibly TRBD1 (6 bases). CDR3 length equals 12 residues. Trimming removed 2 bases at V and 4 bases at J, with 7 bases between. The V gene's germline CDR1 is SGHRS and CDR2 YFSETQ. DNA for the CDR3: TGCGCCAGCAGCTTTCAGGGGTACGAGCAGTACTTC. Its translation: CASSFQGYEQYF. The variable domain in full, completed from reference TRBV5-1 and TRBJ2-7, reads KAGVTQTPRYLIKTRGQQVTLSCSPISGHRSVSWYQQTPGQGLQFLFEYFSETQRNKGNFPGRFSGRQFSNSRSEMNVSTLELGDSALYLCASSFQGYEQYFGPGTRLTVT.

The chain combines TRBV2 with TRBJ2-3, with 7 nucleotides matching TRBD2. Germline trimming cut 9 bases from V and 7 bases from J; bases unmatched to any gene: 10. In germline, CDR1 is SNHLY, CDR2 FYNNEI. The CDR3 is made up of 13 amino acids. CDR3 DNA sequence: TGTGCCAGAGCTTCTAGCGGTAGAAATACGCAGTATTTT. Translating gives CARASSGRNTQYF.

The V call is TRBV5-1, the J call TRBJ2-7, with TRBD1 identical over 7 bases. Germline CDR1 SGHRS, CDR2 YFSETQ. With V trimmed by 4 bases and J by 6 bases, 13 bases remained unmatched. The CDR3 spans 15 residues. The CDR3 region is CASSGRDRLSFEQYF. The DNA for the CDR3 is TGCGCCAGCAGCGGCCGGGACAGACTTTCATTCGAGCAGTACTTC.